This T cell receptor (beta chain) originates from a study of cytomegalovirus exposure and HLA in healthy donors (dated by TCRdb to about 2017). Context from the whole study: According to an earlier analysis of around 600 of the donors, 150 million to 200 million T cells yielded roughly 100 million unique TCR beta sequences and approximately 300 Gb of sequence data. About 300 gigabases of sequencing data and approximately 85 million unique TCR sequences were included in an early release covering about 700 HLA-typed donors. Of the roughly 400 genotyped donors, over 70% fell in the genetic ancestry cluster associated with self-reported Caucasian donors. The study aimed to test whether cataloging public T cell receptors could reveal signatures of past pathogen exposure. The study used immunosequencing to profile the T cell repertoires of approximately 650 subjects and linked those repertoires to cytomegalovirus serostatus. Besides the first cohort of some 670 subjects, a separate validation cohort made up of over 100 different subjects was used. High-throughput TCR immunosequencing, statistical association of individual TCRs with disease status, and machine learning were combined to predict cytomegalovirus infection status. A later analysis re-examined previously published TCR beta repertoires from hundreds of donors and added high-resolution HLA genotyping to investigate patterns of TCR occurrence. In the later analysis, no new phenotypic data were used to find candidate immune exposures; instead, reliance was placed on TCR beta sequences and their occurrence across donors. To decide whether each TCR beta V gene segment behaved as functional or pseudogenic, an earlier analysis of fewer than 750 of the donors relied on high-throughput TCR beta sequencing. Alongside the repertoire data, information on donor age, sex, ethnicity and CMV serostatus was compiled. In a later genetic analysis, genome-wide SNP genotypes for about 55% of the roughly 670 donors were used, and that subset was treated as a discovery cohort. Every discovery cohort repertoire had been produced on one sequencing platform. Both class I and class II loci were covered by HLA typing, at four-digit resolution. Typing coverage differed by locus: A, B, C, DRB1 and DQB1 were typed in roughly 620-640 donors, DQA1 in 522, DPA1 in 606, and DPB1 in just under 480. Four or five DR-DQ haplotypes were handled as single units for association and clustering because linkage in the cohort was strong. Across about 370 genotyped donors of the cohort, an average of about 220,000 unique TCR beta nucleotide sequences per donor were sequenced, and roughly 18% of those sequences were non-productive. The investigation overall reported the following: Broadly in line with IMGT annotations, most TCR beta V segments showed up in productive rearrangements about 87% or about 30% of the time in an earlier analysis of roughly 590 of the donors. A later analysis found that HLA-associated TCR beta chains were more clonally expanded and had lower generation probabilities than equally common non-associated chains. In a later analysis, TCR association rates were found to vary across HLA loci, with the most associated TCRs seen for DRB1 alleles and the fewest for HLA-C alleles. In a later analysis, about 16,000 TCR beta sequences were associated with specific HLA alleles at a false discovery rate of 0.05. Across donors, most TCR sequences were observed very rarely, whereas some public TCRs were present in many individuals. The only immune exposure information available for the cohort was CMV serostatus. In a later genetic analysis, fewer N-insertions in productive TCRs were reported among donors in an Asian-associated ancestry cluster than the 666-donor mean. Correlated functional status among segregating V segments might be attributable to linkage disequilibrium, but an unknown experimental factor could not be ruled out. The authors suggested that the approach could potentially be extended to other disease states and immunological phenotypes. The cohort was sequenced for TCR beta chains only, and without alpha or paired-chain data the features that could be detected were limited. The earlier analysis of 587 of the donors excluded roughly 16 rarely observed V segments, including chromosome 9 orphons, because counts were too low. When HLA alleles, especially DR and DQ, strongly co-occurred, attributing TCR associations to individual alleles was difficult. A cluster of highly shared sequence variants was judged likely to represent a technical artifact of the sequencing pipeline. Most CMV-associated TCR beta chains appeared to be HLA-restricted in a later analysis, and the HLA associations seemed to be driven largely by CMV exposure. A further reported finding was that TCR beta sequences accurately predicted the HLA-A and HLA-B alleles for most subjects in the first cohort. In vitro tests confirmed that a few of the cytomegalovirus-associated TCR beta chains recognize cytomegalovirus antigens. A later genetic analysis associated a missense DCLRE1C variant with V-gene and J-gene trimming of TCR beta chains, and an independent cohort replicated the association. The study listed 164 TCR beta chains as associated with cytomegalovirus. Because HLA typing was unavailable for some donors at each locus, only the typed subset was used in association tests. Several of the top co-occurrence clusters appeared to be linked to parvovirus B19, influenza, CMV and Epstein-Barr virus, according to a later analysis. Roughly uniform sequencing depth across donors was assumed in presence/absence analyses, although this assumption may not hold. Cytomegalovirus status was reported to be diagnosed by the classifier with high specificity and sensitivity in both the original and validation cohorts.

Library generation was performed with the immunoSEQ multiplex PCR assay. A mixture of 60 forward primers for TCR Vbeta segments and 13 reverse primers for TCR Jbeta segments was used in the multiplex PCR. Amplification of the CDR3 region of rearranged TCR beta genes was performed with a multiplex PCR assay on genomic DNA. The amplified TCR beta libraries were sequenced on the Illumina HiSeq System as 87-base-pair reads. In the paper's pipeline: A later analysis tallied roughly 80 million unique TCR beta chains across the 650 to 750 repertoires, and about 12 million of those chains were shared by two or more donors. To remove PCR and sequencing errors, raw reads were error-corrected and collapsed into unique sequences using a nearest-neighbor algorithm that merged closely related sequences. To assign V, D and J gene segments, CDR3 sequences were aligned to IMGT reference sequences. Each retained sequence needed at least a six-nucleotide match to both a V gene segment and a J gene segment. A rearrangement counted as productive if the CDR3 had no stop codons and remained in frame with V and J, and every other rearrangement counted as non-productive. Following IMGT convention, CDR3 was defined as the stretch from the second conserved V-encoded cysteine up to the conserved J-encoded phenylalanine. Sequences without an unambiguous match to a single V gene segment were excluded from the earlier analysis of approximately 600 of the donors. In an earlier analysis of several hundred of the donors, V segments were called functional above 56.7% productive rearrangements and were called segregating when the between-donor standard deviation exceeded 5%. A statistical classification framework was built for diagnosing cytomegalovirus status from the catalog of TCR beta chain sequences. A later analysis assigned V and J genes by comparing TCR nucleotide sequences with IMGT/GENE-DB human TR gene sequences. Using the TCRdist pipeline, a later analysis assigned CDR3 sequences along with most-parsimonious VDJ recombination scenarios. In a later analysis, each TCR beta chain was defined by its CDR3 amino acid sequence together with its V-gene family, and reads without a unique V-gene family were excluded. As a way to deal with suspected cross-contamination and a sequencing artifact, a later analysis dropped 450 to 600 nucleotide sequences that were highly shared and had low generation probability. In a later analysis, a clonal expansion index was calculated for each public chain from normalized within-repertoire ranks of inferred template counts. A later analysis computed generation probabilities with a VDJ recombination model fitted to out-of-frame rearrangements, and checked the results against IGoR. In a later analysis, hypergeometric tests were used to score TCR-TCR, TCR-HLA and TCR-CMV co-occurrence, with a repertoire-size bias correction applied to TCR pairs. False discovery rates were estimated in a later analysis by permuting HLA or CMV assignments 20 times. In a later analysis, co-occurring TCRs were grouped with DBSCAN, and TCRdist sequence similarity was added when clustering was performed within HLA-allele-positive subsets. Repertoires with fewer than 30,000 or more than 120,000 public chains, plus five repertoires with anomalous nucleotide sharing, were excluded from co-occurrence clustering. This immuneACCESS table, as held by TCRdb, lists in-frame sequences with V and J called but not all clones. Of the missing ones, under half trace to an unresolved V gene in checked studies; the others have no known cause. V and J calls and clone size come straight from that table; D and trimming were deduced from the DNA. This sample comprises 150,000 or so clones, 60% to 80% of them detected only once. The top ten clones comprise around 7.7% of the sample.

The cohort consisted of 670 or so healthy bone marrow donors. At the time of sampling, all cohort members were nominally healthy, though unrecorded immune exposures were likely present. The donor was CMV seropositive and belonged to the group of a few hundred seropositive cohort members. Every donor gave a peripheral blood sample, and the peripheral blood mononuclear cells from that sample were used for TCR beta sequencing. Genomic DNA was extracted from the blood cell samples with the Qiagen DNeasy Blood Extraction Kit. Concerning this clone: Its binding antigen is unknown. No much larger clonotype is one base removed from it; base qualities were not supplied.

The clonotype was recovered from a woman in her forties in good health and CMV-seropositive. The sample comprised PBMCs.

The CDR3 region: CASSHGTSGSIPGEQYF. The DNA reads as follows: TGCGCCAGCAGCCACGGGACTAGCGGGAGCATCCCCGGCGAGCAGTACTTC. This chain is built from TRBV5-1 and TRBJ2-7, and 14 bases in between align with TRBD2. Relative to germline, V is missing 4 bases and J is missing 6 bases, with 12 bases of the junction outside any gene match. The CDR3 numbers 17 residues from cysteine through phenylalanine. Only the CDR3 DNA stays, 51 bases, in frame from base 1. The germline V gene sets CDR1 to SGHRS and CDR2 to YFSETQ.